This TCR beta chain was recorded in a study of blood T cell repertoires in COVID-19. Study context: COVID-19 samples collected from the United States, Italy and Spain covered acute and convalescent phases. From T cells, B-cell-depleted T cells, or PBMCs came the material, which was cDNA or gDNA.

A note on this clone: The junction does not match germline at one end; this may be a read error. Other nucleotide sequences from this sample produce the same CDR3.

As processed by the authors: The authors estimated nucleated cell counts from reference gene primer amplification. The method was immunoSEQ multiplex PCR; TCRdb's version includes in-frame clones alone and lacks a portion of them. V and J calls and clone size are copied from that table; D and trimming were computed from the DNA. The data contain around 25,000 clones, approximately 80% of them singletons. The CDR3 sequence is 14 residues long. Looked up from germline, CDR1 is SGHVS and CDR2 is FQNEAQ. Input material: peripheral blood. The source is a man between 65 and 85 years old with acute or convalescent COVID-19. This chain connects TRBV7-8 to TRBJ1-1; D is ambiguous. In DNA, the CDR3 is TGTGCCAGCAGCGTTTACCAGGAAGGCACTGAGGCTTTCTTT. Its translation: CASSVYQEGTEAFF.